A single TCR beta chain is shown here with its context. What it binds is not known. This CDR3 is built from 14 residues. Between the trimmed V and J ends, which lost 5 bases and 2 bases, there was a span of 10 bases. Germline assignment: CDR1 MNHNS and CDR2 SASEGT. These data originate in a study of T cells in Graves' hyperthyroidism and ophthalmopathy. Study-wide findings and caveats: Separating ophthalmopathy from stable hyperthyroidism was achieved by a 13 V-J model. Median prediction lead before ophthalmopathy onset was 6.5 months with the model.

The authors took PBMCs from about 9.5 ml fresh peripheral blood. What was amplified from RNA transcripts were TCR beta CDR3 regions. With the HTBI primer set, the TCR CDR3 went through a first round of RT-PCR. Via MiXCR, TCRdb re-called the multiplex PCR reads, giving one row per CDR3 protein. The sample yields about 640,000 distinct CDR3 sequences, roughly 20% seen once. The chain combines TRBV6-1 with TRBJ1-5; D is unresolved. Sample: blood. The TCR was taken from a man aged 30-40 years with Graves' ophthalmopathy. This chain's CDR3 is CASSSQACNQPQHF. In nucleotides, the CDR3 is TGTGCCAGCAGTAGTCAGGCTTGCAATCAGCCCCAGCATTTT.